This T cell receptor (beta chain) was recovered during a study of T cells in women clearing cervical HPV infection. In regard to this clone: The DNA ends 3 residues before the CDR3 does, and the rest of the CDR3 is filled in from the germline J gene.

Data came from immunoSEQ multiplex PCR; TCRdb stores just in-frame clones and leaves some out. This table lists about 35,000 clones. All donors had a single incident cervical HPV16 infection, not prevalent. Looked up from germline, CDR1 is SGHRS and CDR2 is YFSETQ. The CDR3 contains 14 residues. V was pared by 7 bases and J by 4 bases, with 8 bases of the junction left unmatched. The chain recombines TRBV5-1 with TRBJ1-3; TRBD1 aligns across 7 bases. The TCR was taken from a woman between 18 and 69 years old with a cervical HPV16 infection that either progressed to CIN3+ or cleared (not recorded which). Specimen: blood buffy coat. The DNA read from the CDR3 is TGCGCCAGCGCAATCCCGGGACAGGGAAACACC. Encoded protein: CASAIPGQGNT. The CDR3 in full is CASAIPGQGNTIYF.